Listed below are T cell receptor beta chains from one sample, sequenced in a study of blood T cell repertoires in COVID-19. Clones were sequenced by immunoSEQ multiplex PCR, and TCRdb holds only the in-frame ones, with some missing. The sample has 130,000 to 150,000 clones, approximately 85% seen once; the top ten hold roughly 8%. The sequencing sample was made of peripheral blood. Receptors were obtained from a woman aged 60-75 years with COVID-19, enrolled during active disease. Each CDR3 is given with its conserved first and last residue. Fields, in order: CDR3 DNA, CDR3 protein, J gene, clone size, V gene, D gene. The D gene is left open where the match is weak. Clone size is not always given. Where it is, it says once, few, many or a class for expanded clones.

TGTGCCAGCAGCGTATCCCTAGCGGAGGGGGTCAATGAGCAGTTCTTC | CASSVSLAEGVNEQFF | TRBJ2-1 | . | TRBV7-8 | .
TGTGCCAGCAGCTACAGTGCAGGGGCGGATGGCTACACCTTC | CASSYSAGADGYTF | TRBJ1-2 | . | TRBV5-4 | .
TGCGCCAGCAAGTGGGTCGATCGGGAGGGCTACACCTTC | CASKWVDREGYTF | TRBJ1-2 | . | TRBV5-1 | .
TGTGCCAGCAGCTCTCCCGGGGACAGTCGCGAGCAGTACTTC | CASSSPGDSREQYF | TRBJ2-7 | once | TRBV7-2 | TRBD1
TGCAGCGTTGAAGCCCAGACTGAAGCTTTCTTT | CSVEAQTEAFF | TRBJ1-1 | . | TRBV29-1 | .
TGTGCCAGCAGTTTCCTAAACCCAAATGAAAAACTGTTTTTT | CASSFLNPNEKLFF | TRBJ1-4 | . | TRBV3-1/TRBV3-2 | .
TGTGCCAGCCAGATGAACACTGAAGCTTTCTTT | CASQMNTEAFF | TRBJ1-1 | few | TRBV6-5 | .
TGTGCCAGCAGCCAAGGACTGTTGGAGTACACTGAAGCTTTCTTT | CASSQGLLEYTEAFF | TRBJ1-1 | . | TRBV4-2 | .
TGTGCCAGCAGCGCGGGGACTTATCTTAACTTCTTC | CASSAGTYLNFF | TRBJ2-1 | . | TRBV2 | .
TGTGCCAGCAGTTCACCGGGACAGGACAACACCATATATTTT | CASSSPGQDNTIYF | TRBJ1-3 | once | TRBV28 | TRBD1
TGCACCAGCAGCCCTCCGCGGACCCAGTACTTC | CTSSPPRTQYF | TRBJ2-5 | . | TRBV1 | .
TGTGCCAGCAGTCTTGGACAGGGGGCGACCTACGAGCAGTACTTC | CASSLGQGATYEQYF | TRBJ2-7 | . | TRBV2 | TRBD1
TGTGCCAGCAGCTTAGTGGAGGAGGACACAGATACGCAGTATTTT | CASSLVEEDTDTQYF | TRBJ2-3 | . | TRBV11-1 | .
TGTGCCAGTAGTAGCGACAGATACCGCACAGATACGCAGTATTTT | CASSSDRYRTDTQYF | TRBJ2-3 | . | TRBV19 | .
TGTGCCAGCAGCCTCGGGACAGGGGGACCTGAAGCTTTCTTT | CASSLGTGGPEAFF | TRBJ1-1 | . | TRBV16 | TRBD1
TGTGCCAGCAGCGTAGGCAGAGGGAGCGGGTACTACGAGCAGTACTTC | CASSVGRGSGYYEQYF | TRBJ2-7 | . | TRBV9 | .
TGTGCCAGCAGCCGTACAGGGGATGCGTATCAGCCCCAGCATTTT | CASSRTGDAYQPQHF | TRBJ1-5 | . | TRBV7-9 | TRBD1